This passage covers 6 T cell receptor beta chains from one sample sequenced in a study of beta chain features in type 1 diabetes. Investigators reverse transcribed all isolated RNA, so they sequenced expressed TCRB transcripts. Libraries were prepared by immunoSEQ multiplex PCR; TCRdb keeps only in-frame clonotypes and omits some of them. The profile shows a few hundred thousand clones, approximately 28% of them singletons. The specimen sequenced was naive CD4+ T cells from blood. Receptors were obtained from a man aged 18 to 30 in good health.

The chain recombines TRBV6-5 with TRBJ1-5; the match to TRBD1 covers 7 bases. Germline values: CDR1 MNHEY, CDR2 SVGAGI. V shed 7 bases and J 5 bases; nucleotides not matched to a gene: 11. The CDR3 is 15 residues long. CDR3 sequence: CASKEAGQPYQPQHF. DNA for the CDR3: TGTGCCAGCAAGGAGGCGGGACAGCCATATCAGCCCCAGCATTTT.

V gene TRBV25-1 combines with J gene TRBJ2-5; D could derive from TRBD1 or TRBD2 (6 bases each). With 3 bases removed from V and 5 bases from J, the gap between germline ends came to 22 bases. The CDR3 is made up of 17 amino acids. From germline, CDR1 is MGHDK and CDR2 SYGVNS. The CDR3 is CASSDPGEGGRSETQYF. As DNA, the CDR3 is TGTGCCAGCAGTGACCCCGGCGAGGGGGGTAGGTCTGAGACCCAGTACTTC.

To note about this clone: The same CDR3 also results from other DNA sequences found in this sample. The chain couples TRBV9 to TRBJ2-1; 7 bases are a match to TRBD2. The CDR3 totals 15 residues. V lost 2 bases to trimming and J lost 1 base; unmatched junction nucleotides: 3. In germline, CDR1 is SGDLS, CDR2 YYNGEE. The CDR3 loop reads CASSVGGGSYNEQFF. The CDR3 coding sequence is TGTGCCAGCAGCGTCGGCGGGGGATCCTACAATGAGCAGTTCTTC. Variable domain in full (rest from reference TRBV9 and TRBJ2-1): DSGVTQTPKHLITATGQRVTLRCSPRSGDLSVYWYQQSLDQGLQFLIQYYNGEERAKGNILERFSAQQFPDLHSELNLSSLELGDSALYFCASSVGGGSYNEQFFGPGTRLTVL.

This chain joins TRBV5-1 and TRBJ2-5; 9 positions agree with TRBD2. The germline V gene encodes CDR1 SGHRS and CDR2 YFSETQ. V dropped 0 bases and J dropped 4; count of bases not matched to a gene: 4. The CDR3 loop spans 15 amino acids. The CDR3 coding sequence is TGCGCCAGCAGCTTGGAAGGTAGCGGGAGAGAGACCCAGTACTTC. It specifies CASSLEGSGRETQYF.

This chain connects TRBV7-9 to TRBJ1-4; no clear D gene. Germline CDR1 and CDR2: SEHNR and FQNEAQ (reference sequence). The germline V and J ends were trimmed by 6 bases and 8 bases, with 22 bases remaining between them. The CDR3 is 16 residues long. The CDR3 DNA is TGTGCCAGCAGTTCTGGACGGTTCGGTGGGTTCGAAAAACTGTTTTTT. It is translated as CASSSGRFGGFEKLFF.

V gene TRBV5-1 combines with J gene TRBJ2-1; D may match TRBD1 or TRBD2 (6 bases each). Germline CDR1 is SGHRS and CDR2 is YFSETQ. V shed 4 bases and J shed 5 bases, with 16 bases lying between them. This CDR3 region has 15 residues. In DNA form, the CDR3 reads TGCGCCAGCAGCATCACAGGGACGGGGGACAATGAGCAGTTCTTC. Protein product: CASSITGTGDNEQFF.